Here is one T cell receptor (beta chain) with its context. Its antigen target is currently unknown. It has no much larger one-base neighbor in the sample; base qualities were not kept. TCRbeta CDR3 regions were amplified from genomic DNA by means of the immunoSEQ Assay, a bias-controlled multiplex PCR. From the authors' description of their analysis: Within the assay, amplification of reference gene primers was used to estimate how many nucleated cells each sample contained. Sequence reads were collapsed and filtered to measure the absolute abundance of every unique TCRbeta CDR3 rearrangement. For each sample, productive Simpson clonality was calculated as the square root of Simpson's diversity index over productive rearrangements. TCRdb provides this immuneACCESS table in a form limited to in-frame rearrangements. Some clones are lacking; in checked studies, under half of them reflect an unresolved V gene, and why the rest are absent is not known. V and J calls and clone size are given by that table; D and trimming were obtained from the DNA. The sample table records approximately 250,000 clones; approximately 80% of these occur just once. Clones ranked in the top ten supply approximately 1.5% of the sample.

The germline V gene provides CDR1 SGDLS and CDR2 YYNGEE. V ends up 3 bases short and J 5 bases short, with an unmatched junction base count of 6. The CDR3 goes from the cysteine to the phenylalanine over 16 residues. Solely the CDR3 DNA is kept, with 48 bases framed from the first base. The source of the sample is a study of blood T cell repertoires in COVID-19 (dated by TCRdb to 2020 to 2022). Notes on the research overall: Samples covering the acute and convalescent phases of COVID-19 were provided by collaborators in the United States, Italy and Spain. A freely available public database, intended as a resource for researchers studying the immune response to SARS-CoV-2, is where the repertoires were released. Subjects who had been exposed to COVID-19, were actively infected with it, or had recovered from it provided the deeply sampled blood TCRbeta repertoires that made up the dataset. The samples were drawn from two sources: the first 160 participants of the ongoing ImmuneRACE study, and some 1,300 subjects contributed by 6 global collaborators. Where available, HLA class I and class II types were obtained from metadata supplied by the sample provider rather than from assay-based typing. A de-identified subject ID, COVID-19 status, age in years and sex were almost always included in the sample metadata. The prospective study material was composed of cDNA or gDNA derived from T cells, B-cell-depleted T cells, or PBMCs.

The research as a whole found: The amount of clinical and demographic metadata varied by source and participant and was provided uncurated.

Samples from volunteer blood donors who had recovered from COVID-19 were contributed by a second Seattle source. The collaborating institutions used their own protocols to collect whole blood in K2EDTA tubes. For TCRbeta analysis, collaborator samples were shipped as frozen whole blood, as isolated PBMCs, or as DNA extracted from either sample type. This receptor was obtained from a woman aged 40 to 50 who had recovered from COVID-19. In this chain, TRBV9 is recombined with TRBJ1-6, with 9 junctional bases fitting TRBD1. What was sequenced was peripheral blood. The sequence in DNA is TGTGCCAGCAGCGGGACCGGACAGGGGAATAATTCACCCCTCCACTTT. It encodes CASSGTGQGNNSPLHF.